This TCR beta chain is drawn from a study of STAT5B mutations in CD4+ large granular lymphocyte leukemia. Sequencing used immunoSEQ multiplex PCR; TCRdb keeps in-frame clones, though not all of them. The sample shows about 48,000 clones, less than 85% of them seen only once. This clone was seen a handful of times. Germline loops: CDR1 LNHDA, CDR2 SQIVND (reference sequence). V shed 7 bases and J shed 6 bases, with 12 bases lying between them. The CDR3 totals 13 residues. The sequenced sample was CD4+ T cells from blood buffy coats. The chain recombines TRBV19 with TRBJ2-2; no clear D gene. This receptor was identified in a human donor in good health. CDR3 sequence (DNA): TGTGCCAGTAAAATAGGGTTGGCCGGGGAGCTGTTTTTT. Translated, it gives CASKIGLAGELFF.